This TCR beta chain was found in a study of blood T cell repertoires in COVID-19 (TCRdb year 2020). Concerning the study at large: Collaborator samples came from the United States, Italy and Spain and covered acute and convalescent phases of COVID-19. The repertoires were released in a freely available public database intended as a resource for research on the immune response to SARS-CoV-2. Where HLA class I and class II types were available, the types were taken from metadata supplied by the sample provider, not from assay-based typing. Nearly every sample came with metadata listing a de-identified subject ID, COVID-19 status, age in years and sex. The prospective study material was composed of cDNA or gDNA derived from T cells, B-cell-depleted T cells, or PBMCs. The dataset comprised deeply sampled blood TCRbeta repertoires from subjects exposed to, actively infected with, or recovered from COVID-19. Samples were obtained from the ongoing ImmuneRACE study (first 160 participants) and from about 1,300 subjects provided by 6 global collaborators.

TCRbeta CDR3 regions were amplified from genomic DNA using the immunoSEQ Assay, a bias-controlled multiplex PCR. Under the source paper's analysis protocol: Nucleated cell counts per sample were estimated from amplification of reference gene primers within the assay. To quantify the absolute abundance of each unique TCRbeta CDR3 rearrangement, sequence reads were collapsed and filtered. For each sample, productive Simpson clonality was calculated by taking the square root of Simpson's diversity index across productive rearrangements. Not all clones reach the TCRdb copy of this immuneACCESS table, which keeps in-frame sequences only. Checked studies attribute under half of the gap to unresolved V genes and leave the rest unexplained. V, J and clone size reflect that table, while D and trimming were determined from the DNA. The sample includes about 190,000 clones, with roughly 88% observed a single time. Around 7% of the sample is in the top ten clones.

The CDR1 and CDR2 encoded by the germline V gene are MDHEN and SYDVKM. From V the trimming removes 5 bases and from J it removes 0 bases, while the gene matches leave 6 bases of the junction unaccounted for. The CDR3, cysteine through phenylalanine, is 15 amino acids long. The sequence is cut down to CDR3 DNA, 45 bases in frame from base 1. One collaborating source in Seattle enrolled patients while the patients were actively infected and followed the patients over time throughout the course of disease. Each collaborating institution followed its own protocols to collect whole blood in K2EDTA tubes. For TCRbeta analysis, collaborator samples were shipped as frozen whole blood, as isolated PBMCs, or as DNA extracted from either sample type. In regard to this clone: Its antigen is unknown. No clone much larger than this one lies a single base away; base qualities are absent.

What the study reported, not specific to this receptor: The quantity of clinical and demographic metadata differed by source and by participant and was supplied without curation.

The chain employs TRBV28 and TRBJ1-1; 7 junctional bases match TRBD1. The source of this sequence is a man at least 80 years old with COVID-19, enrolled during active disease. The sequencing input was peripheral blood. The DNA sequence reads TGTGCCAGCAGTCCACAGGGGCGCCTGAACACTGAAGCTTTCTTT. Translated, it reads CASSPQGRLNTEAFF. When the CDR3 is completed using the reference TRBV28 and TRBJ1-1 genes on either side, the full variable domain is DVKVTQSSRYLVKRTGEKVFLECVQDMDHENMFWYRQDPGLGLRLIYFSYDVKMKEKGDIPEGYSVSREKKERFSLILESASTNQTSMYLCASSPQGRLNTEAFFGQGTRLTVV.